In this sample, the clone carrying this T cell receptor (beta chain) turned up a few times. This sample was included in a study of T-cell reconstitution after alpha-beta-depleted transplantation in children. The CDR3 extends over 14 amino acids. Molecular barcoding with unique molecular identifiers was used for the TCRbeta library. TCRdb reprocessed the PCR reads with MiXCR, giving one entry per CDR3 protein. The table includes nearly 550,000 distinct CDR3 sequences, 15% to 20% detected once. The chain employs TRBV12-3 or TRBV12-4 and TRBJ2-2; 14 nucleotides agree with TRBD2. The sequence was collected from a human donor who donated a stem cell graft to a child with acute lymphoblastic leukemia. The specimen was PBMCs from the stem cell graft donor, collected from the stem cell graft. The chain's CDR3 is CAKGLAGVTGELFF. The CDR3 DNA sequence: TGTGCTAAGGGACTAGCGGGAGTAACCGGGGAGCTGTTTTTT.